This is a list of T cell receptor beta chains from one sample in a study of graft-versus-host responses after intestinal transplantation. Their specific antigens are unknown. The table came from immunoSEQ multiplex PCR; TCRdb's copy has only in-frame clones and leaves some out. The sample has approximately 70,000 clones, around 82% seen once. The sample in question was unstimulated CD4+ T cells sorted from spleen or lymph node cells, obtained before transplant. The receptor source for this set is a human donor who was the organ donor for an intestinal transplant. Both conserved end residues are part of each CDR3. D genes are given only for firm matches. A row's size may be missing; if present it is once, few, many or a size class.

cdr3_aa	cdr3_nt	j_call	d_call	clone_size	v_call
CASSSGAKNQPQHF	TGTGCCAGCAGCTCAGGGGCGAAGAATCAGCCCCAGCATTTT	TRBJ1-5	-	few	TRBV6-5
CASSFQGLGQETQYF	TGTGCCAGCAGTTTCCAGGGATTGGGCCAAGAGACCCAGTACTTC	TRBJ2-5	-	once	TRBV27
CASSEGAGGPRQETQYF	TGTGCCAGCAGTGAAGGGGCGGGGGGGCCGAGGCAAGAGACCCAGTACTTC	TRBJ2-5	TRBD2	-	TRBV6-1
CASSLVRGVGTDTQYF	TGTGCCAGCAGCTTGGTACGGGGTGTCGGCACAGATACGCAGTATTTT	TRBJ2-3	-	-	TRBV5-6
CASSPYSNTEAFF	TGTGCCAGCAGTCCTTATTCGAACACTGAAGCTTTCTTT	TRBJ1-1	-	-	TRBV27
CASSFGDRQETQYF	TGTGCCAGCAGTTTCGGGGACAGACAAGAGACCCAGTACTTC	TRBJ2-5	TRBD1	-	TRBV28
CASSYMTDLGSEQFF	TGTGCCAGCAGTTATATGACGGATCTAGGGAGTGAGCAGTTCTTC	TRBJ2-1	-	-	TRBV6-5
CASSLGAAHEQFF	TGCGCCAGCAGCTTGGGAGCGGCCCATGAGCAGTTCTTC	TRBJ2-1	-	-	TRBV5-1
CASSLGLLAGKETQYF	TGTGCCAGCAGCTTAGGACTTCTAGCGGGGAAAGAGACCCAGTACTTC	TRBJ2-5	TRBD2	-	TRBV7-2
CAAGERGVTGELFF	TGTGCCGCGGGTGAGCGGGGGGTCACCGGGGAGCTGTTTTTT	TRBJ2-2	TRBD2	-	TRBV28
CASSFQLDTGELFF	TGCGCCAGCAGCTTTCAGCTAGACACCGGGGAGCTGTTTTTT	TRBJ2-2	-	-	TRBV5-1
CASRGVRDTGELFF	TGTGCCAGCAGGGGTGTGAGGGACACCGGGGAGCTGTTTTTT	TRBJ2-2	-	-	TRBV7-3
CASSLGQGSGYTF	TGTGCCAGCTCTCTAGGACAGGGGTCTGGCTACACCTTC	TRBJ1-2	TRBD1	-	TRBV18
CASRESTDFYGYTF	TGTGCCAGCAGAGAATCGACAGATTTCTATGGCTACACCTTC	TRBJ1-2	-	-	TRBV28
CASSESGTSGSSTDTQYF	TGTGCCAGCAGTGAATCCGGGACTAGCGGGAGTAGCACAGATACGCAGTATTTT	TRBJ2-3	TRBD2	-	TRBV25-1
CTSSQGTGGTDTPEAFF	TGCACCAGCAGCCAAGGGACAGGGGGCACCGACACCCCTGAAGCTTTCTTT	TRBJ1-1	-	-	TRBV1
CASRSSGGLYRSSYNEQFF	TGTGCCAGCAGATCTAGCGGGGGGCTGTATCGGAGCTCCTACAATGAGCAGTTCTTC	TRBJ2-1	TRBD2	-	TRBV28